The rows below give T cell receptor beta chains drawn from one sample of a study of T cells in Graves' hyperthyroidism and ophthalmopathy. TCRdb redid the calling of the multiplex PCR reads with MiXCR, one entry per CDR3 protein. Here the sample spans 300,000 to 450,000 distinct CDR3 sequences, 15% to 18% being singletons. Sequencing was done on a sample of blood. These receptors all stem from a woman aged 18-29 years with Graves' hyperthyroidism that later progressed to Graves' ophthalmopathy. Both conserved end residues are part of each CDR3. The D gene is left open where the match is weak. Clone size appears in some rows only: once, few, many, or a class for an expanded clone.

>TRBV2|TRBD2|many|TRBJ2-1|19
TGTGCCAGCACGGGCGGACCGGGACTAGCGGGATCCTCCTACAATGAGCAGTTCTTC
CASTGGPGLAGSSYNEQFF
>TRBV6-5|.|few|TRBJ1-5|14
TGTGCCAGCAGTTTGCAAAAGGGCAATCAGCCCCAGCATTTT
CASSLQKGNQPQHF
>TRBV5-6|.|many|TRBJ1-1|15
TGTGCCAGCAGCCCCGGGGCTCTAATGAACACTGAAGCTTTCTTT
CASSPGALMNTEAFF
>TRBV27|.|many|TRBJ2-7|14
TGTGCCAGCAGTTGGACTAACAGCGACTACGAGCAGTACTTC
CASSWTNSDYEQYF
>TRBV11-3|.|many|TRBJ1-2|20
TGTGCCAGCAGTTACGAAAGGCGAGAGCAACTTTCCTCCTCTAACTATGGCTACACCTTC
CASSYERREQLSSSNYGYTF
>TRBV28|TRBD2|many|TRBJ2-7|15
TGTGCCAGCAGCCGCGGGGATAGCGGGGAGTACGAGCAGTACTTC
CASSRGDSGEYEQYF
>TRBV6-1|.|many|TRBJ2-5|13
TGTGCCAGCAGCCCGGGAGCGCGAGAGACCCAGTACTTC
CASSPGARETQYF
>TRBV10-2|.|.|TRBJ1-4|16
TGCGCCAGCAGTGAGACCTTAACAGGGCGTAATGAAAAACTGTTTTTT
CASSETLTGRNEKLFF
>TRBV2|TRBD1|many|TRBJ1-5|18
TGTGCCAGCAGTCCGAAGAGGGGGGCGGGACAGGGGTATCAGCCCCAGCATTTT
CASSPKRGAGQGYQPQHF
>TRBV6-2/TRBV6-3|.|few|TRBJ2-1|15
TGTGCCAGCAGTTATGTGGGGGCGTCCTACAATGAGCGGTTCTTC
CASSYVGASYNERFF
>TRBV11-2|.|many|TRBJ2-7|14
TGTGCCAGCAGCTCCCCCGCGGTAGTCTACGAGCAGTACTTC
CASSSPAVVYEQYF
>TRBV3-1|.|many|TRBJ2-2|18
TGTGCCAGCAGCCAAGTCCAGCCGCCCCAGCTGAACACCGGGGAGCTGTTTTTT
CASSQVQPPQLNTGELFF
>TRBV28|.|many|TRBJ1-2|17
TGTGCCAGCAGAACCACAGGGAGGATAGGCCCCGTCTATGGCTACACCTTC
CASRTTGRIGPVYGYTF
>TRBV4-1|.|.|TRBJ2-7|14
TGCGCCAGCAGCCCTCCGGGGGCCTACTACGAGCAGTACTTC
CASSPPGAYYEQYF
>TRBV28|.|many|TRBJ2-7|13
TGTGCCAGCAATACCAGGGTATCCTACGAGCAGTACTTC
CASNTRVSYEQYF
>TRBV29-1|TRBD1|few|TRBJ2-7|15
TGCAGCGTTGAAGGGGGACAGTCCTCGTCCTACGAGCAGTACTTC
CSVEGGQSSSYEQYF
>TRBV27|.|many|TRBJ2-3|13
TGTGCCAGCAGTGACCTACCCGTAGATACGCAGTATTTT
CASSDLPVDTQYF
>TRBV7-2|TRBD2|many|TRBJ2-1|16
TGTGCCAGCAGCTTCGGGACTAGCGGGGGGTACAATGAGCAGTTCTTC
CASSFGTSGGYNEQFF
>TRBV4-1|.|few|TRBJ2-4|16
TGCGCCAGCAGCCAATACGGACAGACAGCCAAAAACATTCAGTACTTC
CASSQYGQTAKNIQYF
>TRBV6-2/TRBV6-3|.|.|TRBJ2-1|18
TGTGCCAGCAGACCCACAGCGGGGAGGGGGGGACGAGGGGGTGAGCAGTTCTTC
CASRPTAGRGGRGGEQFF
>TRBV7-9|.|.|TRBJ1-1|15
TGTGCCAGCAGCTTGCACGGAGGGAGGAACACTGAAGCTTTCTTT
CASSLHGGRNTEAFF
>TRBV2|.|many|TRBJ2-7|15
TGTGCCAGCAGTGAAGGCCGGTGGATCCTCTACGAGCAGTACTTC
CASSEGRWILYEQYF
>TRBV5-5|.|many|TRBJ2-1|12
TGTGCCAGCAGCTTGGGGCGGCATGAGCAGTTCTTC
CASSLGRHEQFF
>TRBV2|TRBD1|many|TRBJ1-1|13
TGTGCCAGTAACAGGGGTTGGAACACTGAAGCTTTCTTT
CASNRGWNTEAFF
>TRBV7-2|TRBD1|many|TRBJ1-2|13
TGTGCCAGCAGCCCGGACAGGATCGATGGCTACACCTTC
CASSPDRIDGYTF
>TRBV27|.|many|TRBJ2-1|14
TGTGCCAGCAGTTTGGGGACGGGGAACAATGAGCAGTTCTTC
CASSLGTGNNEQFF
>TRBV20-1|.|many|TRBJ2-2|14
TGCAGTGCTAGCAATAGGATGTACACCGGGGAGCTGTTTTTT
CSASNRMYTGELFF
>TRBV10-2|.|.|TRBJ1-1|14
TGCGCCAGCACTGTAAGGGTTGGGTCCTCTAAAGCTTTCTTT
CASTVRVGSSKAFF
>TRBV19|.|.|TRBJ2-7|13
TGTGCCAGTACCACCTTCGGAGGGGTCGAGCAGTACTTC
CASTTFGGVEQYF
>TRBV29-1|.|many|TRBJ2-7|11
TGCAGCGTTGAAGAGTACGGCGAGCAGTACTTC
CSVEEYGEQYF
>TRBV11-2|.|.|TRBJ2-2|12
TGTGCCAGCAGCACACGACAGGGGGAGCTGTTTTTT
CASSTRQGELFF
>TRBV5-1|TRBD2|few|TRBJ2-5|16
TGCGCCAGCAGCACCCAAGCGCCTAGCGGGAGTGAGACCCAGTACTTC
CASSTQAPSGSETQYF
>TRBV29-1|.|few|TRBJ2-5|14
TGCAGCGCTGAAGAGGGAGGAACGGTCATCACCCAGTACTTC
CSAEEGGTVITQYF
>TRBV13|TRBD1|.|TRBJ2-7|15
TGTGCCAGCAGCTTAGGAGGACAGGGGAGGAATGAGCAGTACTTC
CASSLGGQGRNEQYF
>TRBV29-1|.|.|TRBJ1-2|13
TGCAGCGTTGGACTCAACAACGACTATGGCTACACCTTC
CSVGLNNDYGYTF
>TRBV20-1|.|many|TRBJ2-7|13
TGCAGTGCACCGGGGCCTGGCACCTACGAGCAGTACTTC
CSAPGPGTYEQYF
>TRBV5-8|TRBD2|.|TRBJ2-4|15
TGTGCCAGCAGCCTAGGGGCAGGACTAGGAAACATTCAGTACTTC
CASSLGAGLGNIQYF
>TRBV28|TRBD2|many|TRBJ2-7|14
TGTGCCAGCATTGGGACTAGCGGCTCCTACGAGCAGTACTTC
CASIGTSGSYEQYF
>TRBV14|.|.|TRBJ1-1|14
TGTGCCAGCAGCCGTCTAAGGGGCGGGCTCGAAGCTTTCTTT
CASSRLRGGLEAFF
>TRBV7-9|TRBD1|many|TRBJ1-5|15
TGTGCCAGCAGCCGGGGGTCAGGGGGCGGTCAGCCCCAGCATTTT
CASSRGSGGGQPQHF
>TRBV6-2/TRBV6-3|TRBD2|.|TRBJ2-7|15
TGTGCCAGCAGTCGGAGCGGGAGGGGCGGATACGAGCAGTACTTC
CASSRSGRGGYEQYF
>TRBV29-1|TRBD2|many|TRBJ2-7|15
TGCAGCGTTGGACTAGCGGGAGATGCTCCCTACGAGCAGTACTTC
CSVGLAGDAPYEQYF
>TRBV3-1|.|few|TRBJ2-2|12
TGTGCCAGCAGCCAAGAAACTTCCAGGACCTTTTTT
CASSQETSRTFF
>TRBV18|TRBD2|many|TRBJ2-7|15
TGTGCCAGCTCAACCGGGACTAGCGGTTCCTACGAGCAGTACTTC
CASSTGTSGSYEQYF
>TRBV2|TRBD1|many|TRBJ1-2|18
TGTGCCAGCAGTGAGAGGGACCCGGGCCAGGGGGAATACTATGGCTACACCTTC
CASSERDPGQGEYYGYTF
>TRBV11-2|TRBD2|many|TRBJ2-7|13
TGTGCCAGCGAAACCGGGACTAACTACGAGCAGTACTTC
CASETGTNYEQYF
>TRBV3-1|TRBD2|many|TRBJ2-3|16
TGTGCCAGCAGCCAAGTTAGCGGGGGACGCACAGATACGCAGTATTTT
CASSQVSGGRTDTQYF
>TRBV28|TRBD2|many|TRBJ2-3|18
TGTGCCAGCAGTTCGCTCCTCGCCGGGACTAGCGGTCCAGATACGCAGTATTTT
CASSSLLAGTSGPDTQYF
>TRBV29-1|TRBD2|many|TRBJ2-7|13
TGCAGCGTTTTTACTAGCGGGAGTTACGAGCAGTACTTC
CSVFTSGSYEQYF
>TRBV25-1|TRBD1|few|TRBJ2-7|17
TGTGCCAGCAGTGTACTGAGTGGGACAGGGGTGACCTACGAGCAGTACTTC
CASSVLSGTGVTYEQYF
>TRBV2|TRBD1|many|TRBJ2-1|13
TGTGCCAGCAGTGACAGGGGGTACAATGAGCAGTTCTTC
CASSDRGYNEQFF
>TRBV29-1|.|many|TRBJ2-1|14
TGCAGCGTTAGTCCAAGGAGCTCCTACAATGAGCAGTTCTTC
CSVSPRSSYNEQFF
>TRBV29-1|TRBD2|few|TRBJ2-1|15
TGCAGCGCCCTAGGGCTAGCGGAGGATACAAATGAGCAGTTCTTC
CSALGLAEDTNEQFF